This T cell receptor beta chain was documented in a study of cytomegalovirus exposure and HLA in healthy donors. Study-wide points: Researchers reported that a few CMV-associated chains were confirmed in vitro as CMV antigen-specific. The study put 150 or so TCR beta chains on its list as cytomegalovirus-associated.

PCR involved 60 Vbeta and 13 Jbeta primers. Assay: immunoSEQ multiplex PCR; the TCRdb copy retains only in-frame clones and omits some. The sample consists of 150,000 to 200,000 clones, about 65% of them appearing once. This clone was seen a handful of times. Antigen: not known. The sample taken for sequencing was PBMCs. The receptor comes from a man aged 35 to 55 in good health and CMV-seropositive.

For the CDR3, the DNA is TGCGCCAGCAGTACTGGGAGTTACGAGCAGTACTTC. Translation gives CASSTGSYEQYF. The J gene is TRBJ2-7, the V gene TRBV5-1; TRBD2 might be the D (5 bases). From germline, CDR1 is SGHRS and CDR2 YFSETQ. The CDR3 has 12 amino acids. V was clipped by 5 bases and J by 4 bases, with 10 bases between them.